This T cell receptor (beta chain) appears in the sequencing data of a study of T cells in Graves' hyperthyroidism and ophthalmopathy. RNA transcripts gave rise to amplified TCR beta CDR3 regions. A set of HTBI primers served as the primers for a first-round RT-PCR of the TCR CDR3. One entry per CDR3 protein, called by TCRdb with MiXCR from the multiplex PCR reads. The top ten hold around 4.1% of the sample, which has hundreds of thousands of distinct CDR3 sequences, about 14% seen once. This clonotype was seen a few times. Germline V lookup: CDR1 SGHRS, CDR2 YFSETQ. V lost 3 bases and J 6 bases, leaving 14 bases between the germline ends. The CDR3 is made up of 14 amino acids.

This receptor was taken from a woman aged 40 to 50 with Graves' ophthalmopathy. V is TRBV5-1 and J is TRBJ2-3; D is tentatively TRBD1 or TRBD2 (6 bases each). The sequenced material came from blood. Here the CDR3 reads CASSSVHGGDTQYF. For the CDR3, the DNA is TGCGCCAGCAGCTCCGTCCACGGGGGCGATACGCAGTATTTT. The entire variable domain, with the rest obtained from reference TRBV5-1 and TRBJ2-3, is as follows: KAGVTQTPRYLIKTRGQQVTLSCSPISGHRSVSWYQQTPGQGLQFLFEYFSETQRNKGNFPGRFSGRQFSNSRSEMNVSTLELGDSALYLCASSSVHGGDTQYFGPGTRLTVL.